The present T cell receptor (beta chain) was sequenced within a study of T cells after yellow fever vaccination. In the study overall: In the case of low-cell-number fractions, SMART-Seq v4 Ultra Low Input was used for preparation. Findings and caveats of the study: Though it reached lower strength, the secondary response hit its peak faster, day 5 versus 15. Most primary-vaccination clones recurred post-booster (roughly 96% CD4, just over 85% CD8).

This CDR3 is built from 14 residues. V lost 8 bases to trimming and J lost 4 bases; unmatched junction nucleotides: 9. The germline gives CDR1 SEHNR, CDR2 FQNEAQ (reference sequence). The 5'RACE template-switching step produced TCR cDNA and added a universal primer site and UMIs. TCRdb re-called the 5' RACE reads through MiXCR, storing one row per CDR3 protein. The sample holds over 15,000 distinct CDR3 sequences, just over 4% seen once. This clonotype occurred many times. The source was PBMCs, either bulk or a sorted T-cell subset (CD4+, CD8+, memory, or dextramer-sorted; not recorded which), collected 15 days after the yellow fever booster vaccination. This TCR derives from a young man who received the YFV17D yellow fever vaccine. J is TRBJ1-2 and V is TRBV7-9; TRBD1 matches 8 bases. The DNA for the CDR3 is TGTGCCAGCGGACAGGGTAGTTGGTCCTATGGCTACACCTTC. This sequence encodes CASGQGSWSYGYTF.